This TCR beta chain was sequenced in a study of shared clonotypes between healthy human individuals. CD4+ cell separation produced CD45RA+ naive and CD45RA-negative memory subsets. The study, taken as a whole, reports: Despite large depth, rarefaction showed incomplete sorted-subset sequencing. An anticipated effect of sequencing depth on clonotype sharing among donors was recognized.

As to this clone: As yet, its antigen is unknown.

TCRdb's table, derived via immunoSEQ multiplex PCR, lists solely in-frame clones and lacks some. The sample consists of more than 2,000,000 clones, approximately 95% of them appearing once. V was clipped by 5 bases and J by 4 bases, with 18 bases between them. CDR3 length equals 16 residues. CDR1 and CDR2 from the germline V gene are SGHTA and FQGTGA. What was sequenced was naive CD4+ T cells from PBMCs. The sample's subset: CD45RA+ positively selected. The chain uses TRBV7-3 and TRBJ1-3; a possible D gene is TRBD1 (5 bases). This TCR derives from a man between 18 and 29 years old in good health. Some clones in this sample may be carry-over from other donors' samples. CDR3 sequence: CASSLPTGTPGNTIYF. The DNA of the CDR3 is TGTGCCAGCAGCCTACCAACCGGGACCCCCGGAAACACCATATATTTT.